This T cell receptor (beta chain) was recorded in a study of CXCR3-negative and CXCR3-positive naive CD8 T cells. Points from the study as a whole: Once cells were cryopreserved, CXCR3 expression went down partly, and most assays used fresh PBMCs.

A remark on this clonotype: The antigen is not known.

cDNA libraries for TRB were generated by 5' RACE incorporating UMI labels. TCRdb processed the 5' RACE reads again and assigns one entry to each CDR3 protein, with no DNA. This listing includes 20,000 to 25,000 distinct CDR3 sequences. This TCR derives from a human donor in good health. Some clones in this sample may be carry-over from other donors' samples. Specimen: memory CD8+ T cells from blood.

This chain's CDR3 is CASSLFGQTYEQYF. The chain employs TRBV13 and TRBJ2-7. This CDR3 comprises 14 residues. Germline V gene data show CDR1 as PRHDT and CDR2 as FYEKMQ (reference sequence).